This is a list of T cell receptor beta chains from one sample in a study of identical twins. From the 5' RACE reads, TCRdb called clonotypes with MiXCR, one entry per CDR3 protein. The sample carries just under 650,000 distinct CDR3 sequences, around 7.5% recorded once. The sample also formed part of further work on yellow fever vaccine responses in identical twins.

Sequencing input: PBMCs. The receptors originated from a woman younger than 30 in good health. The CDR3 runs from the conserved cysteine through the conserved F or W. D genes are given only for firm matches. Expanded clones get a size class; other rows say once, few or many, or leave the size out.

V	D	J	size	DNA	CDR3
TRBV3-1	-	TRBJ2-2	few	TGTGCCAGCAGCCAAGCGGCAGGTAGCACCGGGGAGCTGTTTTTT	CASSQAAGSTGELFF
TRBV20-1	TRBD2	TRBJ2-3	many	TGCAGTGCTAGGGATAGCGGGGGCCCAACAGATACGCAGTATTTT	CSARDSGGPTDTQYF
TRBV5-1	-	TRBJ2-3	many	TGCGCCAGCAGCTTGGATGGTAGGCCCACAGATACGCAGTATTTT	CASSLDGRPTDTQYF
TRBV11-2	TRBD2	TRBJ2-5	-	TGTGCCAGCAGCCCCCGCGGGACTAGTGGAGAGACCCAGTACTTC	CASSPRGTSGETQYF
TRBV7-8	-	TRBJ1-1	-	TGTGCCAGCAGCTTCGGGACAAACTTTGTGGTGACTGAAGCTTTCTTT	CASSFGTNFVVTEAFF
TRBV7-2	-	TRBJ2-5	-	TGTGCCAGCAGCTTTGCAGTCCAAGAGACCCAGTACTTC	CASSFAVQETQYF
TRBV3-1	TRBD2	TRBJ2-1	many	TGTGCCAGCAGCCAAGATCTTACGGGAGGAACCTACAATGAGCAGTTCTTC	CASSQDLTGGTYNEQFF
TRBV5-1	TRBD2	TRBJ2-1	-	TGCGCCAGCAGCGGAAGGACTAGCGGGGCCTACAATGAGCAGTTCTTC	CASSGRTSGAYNEQFF
TRBV12-3/TRBV12-4	TRBD2	TRBJ2-2	few	TGTGCCAGCATTCCTAGCGGGAGGGCCGGGCAGCTGTTTTTT	CASIPSGRAGQLFF
TRBV20-1	TRBD1	TRBJ2-1	few	TGCACCCCTCGGACAGGGTCCTACAATGAGCAGTTCTTC	CTPRTGSYNEQFF
TRBV5-1	TRBD1	TRBJ2-7	few	TGCGCCAGCAGGGAGGAACAGGGGGTCCACGAGCAGTACTTC	CASREEQGVHEQYF
TRBV19	-	TRBJ2-4	many	TGTGCCAGTCGGTGGGGGGACATTCAGTACTTC	CASRWGDIQYF
TRBV5-1	-	TRBJ2-5	-	TGCGCCAGCAGCTTGGTGCCCGCAGAGACCCAGTACTTC	CASSLVPAETQYF
TRBV7-8	-	TRBJ2-1	few	TGTGCCAGCAGCCGCTTCGGCAGTCAAAACCCTTACAATGAGCAGTTCTTC	CASSRFGSQNPYNEQFF
TRBV5-1	TRBD1	TRBJ2-7	many	TGCGCCAGCAGCGTAACCGGGACAGGGACCTACGAGCAGTACTTC	CASSVTGTGTYEQYF
TRBV20-1	-	TRBJ1-2	few	TGCAGTGCTAGAGCCGGGACAAAAAACTATGGCTACACCTTC	CSARAGTKNYGYTF
TRBV15	-	TRBJ1-2	few	TGTGCCACCAGCAGAGGAAAACAGGAAAACTATGGCTACACCTTC	CATSRGKQENYGYTF
TRBV9	-	TRBJ2-2	many	TGTGCCAGCAGCGTCATAGGGACCACCGGGGAGCTGTTTTTT	CASSVIGTTGELFF
TRBV20-1	-	TRBJ1-1	-	TGCAGTGCTAGAGATGCGGGACACTTGAACACTGAAGCTTTCTTT	CSARDAGHLNTEAFF
TRBV19	-	TRBJ1-2	-	TGTGCCAGTACCCCCCCGGGACACTATAATGGCTACACCTTC	CASTPPGHYNGYTF